One sample yielded the 26 T cell receptor beta chains listed below, sequenced in a study of blood T cells in healthy people across ages. Through a sample-barcoded 5' primer and a J-beta primer mix, a second PCR was run for about 7 to 12 cycles. TCRdb reanalysed the 5' RACE reads using MiXCR and keeps one entry per CDR3 protein. This table has some 890,000 distinct CDR3 sequences, almost 30% appearing once. The data also belong to a second study, concerning T cells of mothers and their children.

The sample was blood. The source is a woman aged 40 to 50 in good health.

A note on this clonotype: A much larger clone differs by one base, so this may be a read error. This likely comes from a read error, as the CDR3 has no conserved phenylalanine or tryptophan at its end. This chain joins TRBV7-2 and TRBJ2-4; the match to TRBD1 covers 8 bases. The J call may not be correct, given that the DNA end is closer to TRBJ2-7. This CDR3 region has 16 residues. Germline values: CDR1 SGHTA, CDR2 FQGNSA. The CDR3 spells CASSSTGGQVLYEQYS. The CDR3 region has the DNA TGTGCCAGCAGTTCCACAGGGGGGCAGGTCCTGTACGAGCAGTACTCC.

This clonotype was seen more than once but under ten times. A read error is possible here, since a much larger clone lies one base away. This sequence joins TRBV12-3 or TRBV12-4 and TRBJ2-5, with D maybe TRBD1 (6 bases). TRBJ2-7 matches the DNA end more closely, so the J call is doubtful. The CDR3 runs 12 residues. CDR3 sequence reads: CASNHPRGEQYF. The CDR3 nucleotides are TGTGCCAGCAACCACCCCAGGGGCGAGCAGTACTTC.

The rearrangement links TRBV13 to TRBJ2-7; D unclear. V was clipped by 0 bases and J by 6 bases, with 9 bases between them. Germline V gene sequence: CDR1 PRHDT, CDR2 FYEKMQ (reference sequence). CDR3 length: 13 amino acids. CDR3 amino acids: CASSLGRDGEQYF. The CDR3, as DNA: TGTGCCAGCAGCTTAGGGAGAGACGGCGAGCAGTACTTC.

This clonotype occurred many times. The genes are TRBV27 and TRBJ2-7; 8 bases are shared with TRBD2. With 4 bases clipped from V and 0 bases from J, the junction kept 8 bases outside the gene matches. Germline CDR1 is MNHEY and CDR2 is SMNVEV (reference sequence). This CDR3 contains 16 residues. DNA for the CDR3: TGTGCCAGCAGTTCCGATAGCGGGGTTAGCTCCTACGAGCAGTACTTC. Protein sequence: CASSSDSGVSSYEQYF.

The chain links TRBV5-1 to TRBJ2-1; D may correspond to TRBD1 or TRBD2 (5 bases each). In germline, CDR1 is SGHRS, CDR2 YFSETQ. With 4 bases removed from V and 2 bases from J, the gap between germline ends came to 25 bases. This CDR3 has 19 residues. CDR3 protein: CASSPRGTSGRMPYNEQFF. The CDR3 region has the DNA TGCGCCAGCAGCCCACGAGGCACATCGGGACGGATGCCCTACAATGAGCAGTTCTTC.

This sequence joins TRBV16 and TRBJ1-5; tentative D call: TRBD1 (5 bases). CDR1 and CDR2 from the germline V gene are KGHSY and FQNENV. Trimming shortened V by 0 bases and J by 1 base, and 13 bases separated the two germline ends. The CDR3 runs 17 residues. CDR3 nucleotides: TGTGCCAGCAGCCAATCAGCGGGGCCGGGGAGCAATCAGCCCCAGCATTTT. Translation: CASSQSAGPGSNQPQHF. Based on the CDR3 plus reference TRBV16 and TRBJ1-5, the full variable domain is GEEVAQTPKHLVRGEGQKAKLYCAPIKGHSYVFWYQQVLKNEFKFLISFQNENVFDETGMPKERFSAKCLPNSPCSLEIQATKLEDSAVYFCASSQSAGPGSNQPQHFGDGTRLSIL.

This sequence joins TRBV6-5 and TRBJ2-5; 13 bases map to TRBD2. Trimming took 5 bases from V and 5 from J; bases not matched to a gene: 5. Germline assignment: CDR1 MNHEY and CDR2 SVGAGI. The length of the CDR3 is 15 residues. CDR3 coding DNA: TGTGCCAGCAGTACCCCGGGACTAGCGGGGGAGACCCAGTACTTC. Translation: CASSTPGLAGETQYF.

In its sample, this clonotype was seen many times. A much larger clonotype is one base distant, so this may be a read error. The genes are TRBV7-9 and TRBJ2-1; D is ambiguous. The germline V and J ends were trimmed by 7 bases and 9 bases, with 10 bases remaining between them. Germline V CDR1 and CDR2: SEHNR, FQNEAQ (reference sequence). This CDR3 is 11 amino acids long. The CDR3 coding sequence is TGTGCCAGCACCCCTCGGATTGAGCAGTTCTTC. Encoded protein: CASTPRIEQFF.

V and J are TRBV7-2 and TRBJ2-5; D tentatively reads TRBD1 or TRBD2 (6 bases each). The germline gives CDR1 SGHTA, CDR2 FQGNSA. This CDR3 is 16 amino acids long. V shed 5 bases and J shed 4 bases, with 20 bases lying between them. This chain's CDR3 is CASSAPFRGRRETQYF. CDR3 sequence (DNA): TGTGCCAGCAGCGCCCCGTTCCGGGGGCGCCGAGAGACCCAGTACTTC.

This clonotype was counted many times. The V gene is TRBV3-1, the J gene TRBJ2-5, with a tentative D call TRBD2 (6 bases). There are 16 residues in the CDR3. Germline lookup yields CDR1 LGHDT and CDR2 YNNKEL (reference sequence). V was pared by 0 bases and J by 5 bases, with 16 bases between. The CDR3 protein is CASSQDPASVWETQYF. Here the CDR3 DNA reads TGTGCCAGCAGCCAAGATCCGGCTAGCGTTTGGGAGACCCAGTACTTC.

The chain recombines TRBV15 with TRBJ1-5; TRBD1 matches at 9 bases. The V and J ends lost 3 bases and 4 bases, in that order; junction bases with no gene match: 1. Germline loops: CDR1 LNHNV, CDR2 YYDKDF (reference sequence). The CDR3 sequence is 14 residues long. The DNA of the CDR3 is TGTGCCACCAGCAGGGGGACAGGGAATCAGCCCCAGCATTTT. This translates into CATSRGTGNQPQHF.

A few counts support this clonotype. The chain recombines TRBV24-1 with TRBJ1-1; a possible D gene is TRBD1 (5 bases). The CDR3 is 13 residues long. Trimming removed 6 bases at V and 1 base at J, with 8 bases between. The V gene's germline CDR1 is KGHDR and CDR2 SFDVKD. The CDR3 region has the DNA TGTGCCACCAGTACGGGGACGAACACTGAAGCTTTCTTT. This sequence encodes CATSTGTNTEAFF.

This clonotype was detected a few times. This chain uses TRBV25-1 with TRBJ2-3; 10 bases are a match to TRBD2. The germline CDR1 and CDR2 sequences are MGHDK and SYGVNS. The CDR3 runs 16 residues. The ends lost 3 bases at V and 0 bases at J; junction bases unmatched: 3. CDR3 sequence: CASSDPSGGSTDTQYF. The CDR3 DNA sequence: TGTGCCAGCAGTGACCCTAGCGGGGGCAGCACAGATACGCAGTATTTT.

The chain is built from TRBV5-1 and TRBJ1-1; D is perhaps TRBD1 (6 bases). The V end was cut by 3 bases, the J end by 9 bases, with 12 bases between. CDR3 length equals 12 residues. Germline CDR1 is SGHRS and CDR2 is YFSETQ. CDR3 sequence: CASSSTGKQAFF. DNA for the CDR3: TGCGCCAGCAGCTCAACAGGGAAACAAGCTTTCTTT. Complete variable domain (other parts from reference TRBV5-1 and TRBJ1-1): KAGVTQTPRYLIKTRGQQVTLSCSPISGHRSVSWYQQTPGQGLQFLFEYFSETQRNKGNFPGRFSGRQFSNSRSEMNVSTLELGDSALYLCASSSTGKQAFFGQGTRLTVV.

The chain recombines TRBV20-1 with TRBJ2-7; D unresolved. The CDR3 runs to 15 residues. Germline V gives CDR1 DFQATT, CDR2 SNEGSKA (reference sequence). The germline V and J ends were trimmed by 1 base and 0 bases, with 13 bases remaining between them. The CDR3 nucleotides read TGCAGTGCTAGAGTAATGGGTTCCAGCTCCTACGAGCAGTACTTC. Residues: CSARVMGSSSYEQYF.

J is TRBJ1-1 and V is TRBV9, with 8 bases fitting TRBD1. Germline values: CDR1 SGDLS, CDR2 YYNGEE. The junction had 6 bases not matched to a gene; V was cut back by 0 bases and J by 2 bases. CDR3 length: 16 amino acids. This chain's CDR3 is CASSVGGGTGNTEAFF. The CDR3 DNA reads TGTGCCAGCAGCGTAGGAGGGGGGACAGGTAACACTGAAGCTTTCTTT.

The CDR3 sequence: CASSFFAGGSTDTQYF. CDR3 DNA: TGTGCCAGCAGCTTTTTTGCGGGAGGGAGCACAGATACGCAGTATTTT. The chain employs TRBV7-2 and TRBJ2-3; TRBD2 matches at 9 bases. Germline V gene sequence: CDR1 SGHTA, CDR2 FQGNSA. The CDR3 covers 16 residues. After removal of 3 bases from V and 0 bases from J, the junction contained 4 bases not matched to a gene. Full variable domain (missing parts from reference TRBV7-2 and TRBJ2-3): GAGVSQSPSNKVTEKGKDVELRCDPISGHTALYWYRQSLGQGLEFLIYFQGNSAPDKSGLPSDRFSAERTGGSVSTLTIQRTQQEDSAVYLCASSFFAGGSTDTQYFGPGTRLTVL.

A remark on this clonotype: Being one base from a much bigger clone, this may be a read error. The genes are TRBV20-1 and TRBJ1-2; maybe TRBD1 (5 bases). V shed 7 bases and J shed 4 bases, with 22 bases lying between them. The CDR3 totals 15 residues. Germline CDR1 is DFQATT and CDR2 is SNEGSKA (reference sequence). The CDR3 DNA reads TGCAGTGGCTTCGGACGGGACGGTTCCCGCTATGGCTACACCTTC. This codes for CSGFGRDGSRYGYTF.

The chain carries TRBV5-1 and TRBJ2-1, with TRBD1 as a possible D gene (8 bases). Germline loops: CDR1 SGHRS, CDR2 YFSETQ. This CDR3 is 15 amino acids long. The V end lost 4 bases, the J end lost 7 bases, and 18 bases lay between the germline ends. In DNA, the CDR3 is TGCGCCAGCAGCCATGGGAACAGGGGGGGGAATGAGCAGTTCTTC. Translation: CASSHGNRGGNEQFF.

The rearrangement uses TRBV28 and TRBJ1-4; D remains ambiguous. The V gene's germline CDR1 is MDHEN and CDR2 SYDVKM. V shed 5 bases and J shed 0 bases, with 10 bases lying between them. This CDR3 region has 15 residues. This chain's CDR3 is CASSGSMATNEKLFF. The CDR3 bases are TGTGCCAGCAGTGGATCGATGGCAACTAATGAAAAACTGTTTTTT.

Turning to this clonotype: A read error may explain this, as a much larger clone is one base away. The chain joins TRBV7-8 to TRBJ1-2, with D possibly matching TRBD1 (5 bases). The CDR3 covers 14 residues. The germline V gene has CDR1 SGHVS and CDR2 FQNEAQ. Here the CDR3 reads CASSLAAQGSGYAF. For the CDR3, the DNA is TGTGCCAGCAGCTTAGCGGCCCAGGGCTCTGGCTACGCCTTC.

This clonotype was found many times. The chain has TRBV10-3 and TRBJ2-5, with 9 bases that match TRBD2. From germline, CDR1 is ENHRY and CDR2 SYGVKD. The V and J ends lost 8 bases and 5 bases, in that order; junction bases with no gene match: 12. The CDR3 contains 15 residues. CDR3 coding DNA: TGTGCCATCCGCGGTAGCGGGGGCGGGGAGGAGACCCAGTACTTC. It specifies CAIRGSGGGEETQYF.

This clonotype was detected many times. J is TRBJ1-2 and V is TRBV7-2, with D maybe TRBD1 (6 bases). Germline values: CDR1 SGHTA, CDR2 FQGNSA. The CDR3 runs 13 residues. Between the trimmed V and J ends, which lost 5 bases and 4 bases, there was a span of 11 bases. The DNA of the CDR3 is TGTGCCAGCAGCCCAAGACAGGCCTATGGCTACACCTTC. Translation: CASSPRQAYGYTF.

The chain joins TRBV5-4 to TRBJ2-4, with 9 bases fitting TRBD1. CDR1 SGHNT and CDR2 YYREEE come from the germline V gene (reference sequence). Unmatched junction bases numbered 6, after V lost 3 bases and J lost 14 bases. The CDR3 consists of 12 residues. The CDR3 region is CASSYDDRGEYF. CDR3 nucleotides: TGTGCCAGCAGCTATGATGACAGGGGGGAGTACTTC.

In this sample, this clonotype turned up many times. J is TRBJ1-2 and V is TRBV12-3 or TRBV12-4; a weak D match, TRBD1 (5 bases). The CDR3 is 13 residues long. V dropped 7 bases and J dropped 6 bases, with 15 bases sitting between them. CDR3 protein: CASTTTGANGYTF. The CDR3 coding sequence is TGTGCCAGCACCACAACCGGGGCAAATGGCTACACCTTC.

The chain combines TRBV20-1 with TRBJ2-3; 11 nucleotides match TRBD2. The V and J ends lost 5 bases and 2 bases, in that order; junction bases with no gene match: 12. The germline V gene encodes CDR1 DFQATT and CDR2 SNEGSKA (reference sequence). This CDR3 has 17 amino acids. CDR3 bases: TGCAGTGCTTTGGGTCGGCTAGCGGGGGGCCACACAGATACGCAGTATTTT. Its translation is CSALGRLAGGHTDTQYF.